The present T cell receptor (beta chain) was sequenced within a study of T cells after yellow fever vaccination. One entry per CDR3 protein results from TCRdb running MiXCR on the 5' RACE reads. The table has 300,000 to 350,000 distinct CDR3 sequences, almost 4% seen once; the top ten hold around 24%. Germline V gene data show CDR1 as MNHEY and CDR2 as SVGAGI. V was trimmed by 6 bases and J by 1 base, leaving 8 bases between them. This CDR3 has 13 amino acids. This clonotype appeared many times. This clonotype was obtained from a man younger than 35 who received the YFV17D yellow fever vaccine. The V call is TRBV6-5, the J call TRBJ2-3; D ambiguous. The sequenced sample was PBMCs, obtained 5 days after the yellow fever booster vaccination. This CDR3 reads CASSHGGTDTQYF. The CDR3, as DNA: TGTGCCAGCAGCCACGGAGGCACAGATACGCAGTATTTT.